The 16 T cell receptor beta chains below were found in one sample sequenced in a study of control samples from healthy donors and cancer patients. The data were produced by immunoSEQ multiplex PCR, yet TCRdb's version contains in-frame clones alone and is incomplete. Here the sample spans more than 100,000 clones, around nine tenths being singletons. The sequencing input was blood. These receptors came from a man aged 18 to 35 in good health.

The J gene is TRBJ2-3, the V gene TRBV2; D might be TRBD2 (5 bases). This CDR3 is 15 amino acids long. Trimming took off 8 bases at V and 2 bases at J, with 17 bases between the two ends. The germline V gene has CDR1 SNHLY and CDR2 FYNNEI. The CDR3 loop is CASSLRALNTDTQYF. CDR3 DNA: TGTGCCAGCTCGCTGCGGGCCCTCAACACAGATACGCAGTATTTT. Complete variable domain (other parts from reference TRBV2 and TRBJ2-3): EPEVTQTPSHQVTQMGQEVILRCVPISNHLYFYWYRQILGQKVEFLVSFYNNEISEKSEIFDDQFSVERPDGSNFTLKIRSTKLEDSAMYFCASSLRALNTDTQYFGPGTRLTVL.

Written as DNA, the CDR3 is TGTGCCAGCTCATCAACCGGGACAGGGGTTGACATTCAGTACTTC. Protein: CASSSTGTGVDIQYF. The chain combines TRBV18 with TRBJ2-4; TRBD1 agrees at 10 bases. The trim removed 5 bases at V and 8 bases at J, leaving 9 bases unmatched. This CDR3 is 15 amino acids long. Germline loops: CDR1 KGHSH, CDR2 LQKENI.

This chain connects TRBV24-1 to TRBJ1-5; the D is unclear. The CDR3 runs 12 residues. V lost 4 bases and J lost 4, with 4 bases in between. Germline V gene lookup returns CDR1 KGHDR and CDR2 SFDVKD. The CDR3 here is CATSDANQPQHF. DNA for the CDR3: TGTGCCACCAGTGACGCGAATCAGCCCCAGCATTTT.

The sample holds one count of this clone. The DNA for the CDR3 is TGTGCCAGTCTTCAAACCGGGACACAAAACATTCAGTACTTC. Amino acid sequence: CASLQTGTQNIQYF. V usage is TRBV19 and J usage is TRBJ2-4, with a weak D call TRBD1 (6 bases). Germline-derived CDR1 and CDR2 are LNHDA and SQIVND (reference sequence). This CDR3 region has 14 residues. Between the trimmed V and J ends, which lost 8 bases and 5 bases, there was a span of 16 bases.

This clone was observed a single time. The chain recombines TRBV27 with TRBJ2-2; D uncertain. The V and J ends lost 7 bases and 1 base respectively, with 13 bases between them. Germline lookup yields CDR1 MNHEY and CDR2 SMNVEV (reference sequence). The CDR3 sequence is 15 residues long. In nucleotides, the CDR3 is TGTGCCAGCACTCGGGCAGGAGTGAACACCGGGGAGCTGTTTTTT. Protein sequence: CASTRAGVNTGELFF.

This clone was counted once. The V call is TRBV11-2, the J call TRBJ1-5; D may be TRBD1 (5 bases). The length of the CDR3 is 15 residues. CDR1 and CDR2 (germline): SGHAT, FQNNGV. Trimming shortened V by 1 base and J by 8 bases, and 15 bases separated the two germline ends. The CDR3: CASSLGSGLLEPQHF. In DNA form, the CDR3 reads TGTGCCAGCAGCTTAGGATCAGGGTTATTGGAGCCCCAGCATTTT.

This chain uses TRBV12-1 with TRBJ2-3; TRBD2, the table's D call, lacks a check against the DNA. TRBV12-1 is designated a pseudogene. The CDR3 is made up of 17 amino acids. The CDR3 protein is CASSVGLAGLSTDTQYF. The CDR3, as DNA: TGTGCCAGCAGCGTGGGACTAGCGGGACTATCCACAGATACGCAGTATTTT.

The genes are TRBV5-8 and TRBJ2-3, with 8 bases matching TRBD2. Germline values: CDR1 SGHTS, CDR2 YDEGEE. Unmatched junction bases numbered 18, after V lost 3 bases and J lost 3 bases. The CDR3 covers 19 residues. The CDR3 loop is CASSSGGPKTRKFTDTQYF. CDR3 nucleotide sequence: TGTGCCAGCAGCTCGGGAGGGCCGAAGACTAGAAAATTTACAGATACGCAGTATTTT. Drawing the rest from reference TRBV5-8 and TRBJ2-3, the complete variable domain is EAGVTQSPTHLIKTRGQQATLRCSPISGHTSVYWYQQALGLGLQFLLWYDEGEERNRGNFPPRFSGRQFPNYSSELNVNALELEDSALYLCASSSGGPKTRKFTDTQYFGPGTRLTVL.

This chain joins TRBV28 and TRBJ2-7; perhaps TRBD2 as D (5 bases). V lost 2 bases, J lost 0 bases, and 8 bases lay in between. The germline V gene has CDR1 MDHEN and CDR2 SYDVKM. The CDR3 covers 14 residues. The CDR3 DNA sequence: TGTGCCAGCAGTTTAGCGGGTAGCTCCTACGAGCAGTACGTC. It is translated as CASSLAGSSYEQYV.

The chain employs TRBV7-9 and TRBJ1-1; 9 bases are shared with TRBD1. The CDR3 is made up of 14 amino acids. V trimming: 6 bases; J trimming: 1 base; junction bases outside the gene matches: 3. Germline CDR1 is SEHNR and CDR2 is FQNEAQ (reference sequence). In nucleotides, the CDR3 is TGTGCCAGCAGTGGGGACAGGGCGAACACTGAAGCTTTCTTT. Protein sequence: CASSGDRANTEAFF.

The chain has TRBV5-1 and TRBJ2-1; 11 nucleotides agree with TRBD2. The junction had 3 bases not matched to a gene; V was cut back by 7 bases and J by 9 bases. CDR1 is SGHRS and CDR2 is YFSETQ in the germline V gene. The CDR3 contains 12 residues. The CDR3 DNA sequence: TGCGCCAGCGCCCTAGCGGGGGGTGAGCAGTTCTTC. This codes for CASALAGGEQFF.

This CDR3 is CSAEEQVEQFF. DNA of the CDR3: TGCAGCGCCGAGGAACAGGTTGAGCAGTTCTTC. The genes are TRBV29-1 and TRBJ2-1, with a tentative D call TRBD1 (5 bases). The CDR3 extends over 11 amino acids. V was cut by 7 bases and J by 9 bases, with 13 bases left in between. Germline loops: CDR1 SQVTM, CDR2 ANQGSEA.

The DNA for the CDR3 is TGTGCCAGCAGTAGGGGACTAGAGGTAGGCAATGAGCAGTTCTTC. Residues: CASSRGLEVGNEQFF. This sequence joins TRBV2 and TRBJ2-1; 8 bases agree with TRBD2. The CDR3 covers 15 residues. CDR1 is SNHLY and CDR2 is FYNNEI in the germline V gene. With 5 bases clipped from V and 6 bases from J, the junction kept 9 bases outside the gene matches.

This chain uses TRBV7-9 with TRBJ2-5; 7 bases are a match to TRBD1. CDR3 length: 16 amino acids. Trimming at V came to 2 bases and at J to 2 bases, leaving 8 bases not matched to a gene. Germline V gene sequence: CDR1 SEHNR, CDR2 FQNEAQ (reference sequence). The CDR3 reads CASSLKSGRGQETQYF. The CDR3 DNA sequence: TGTGCCAGCAGCTTAAAATCGGGCAGGGGGCAAGAGACCCAGTACTTC.

The rearrangement joins TRBV12-5 to TRBJ2-1; TRBD1 aligns across 7 bases. Germline loops: CDR1 LGHNT, CDR2 FRNRAP. V shed 6 bases, J shed 4 bases, and the junction held 9 bases outside the gene matches. The CDR3 is 15 residues long. Here the CDR3 reads CASGHPGTAYNEQFF. Here the CDR3 DNA reads TGTGCTAGTGGACACCCCGGGACAGCGTACAATGAGCAGTTCTTC.

This clone occurred once. The V and J genes are TRBV19 and TRBJ2-5; 9 positions match TRBD1. The CDR3 length is 15 residues. Germline V CDR1 and CDR2: LNHDA, SQIVND (reference sequence). The ends lost 2 bases at V and 5 bases at J; junction bases unmatched: 6. CDR3 DNA sequence: TGTGCCAGTAGTATAAGGGGACAGGGTGGGGAGACCCAGTACTTC. Its protein product is CASSIRGQGGETQYF.